This T cell receptor (beta chain) was obtained from a study of cytomegalovirus exposure and HLA in healthy donors (dated by TCRdb to 2015 to 2018). Background for the entire study: In an earlier analysis of 587 of the donors, about 270 Gb of sequence data and 100 million or so unique TCR beta sequences from roughly 190 million T cells were reported. Roughly 300 gigabases of sequencing data and approximately 92 million unique TCR sequences made up an early release that covered 500 to 700 HLA-typed donors. Of the roughly 420 genotyped donors, approximately 80% were placed in the genetic ancestry cluster associated with self-reported Caucasian donors. The study was designed to test whether signatures of past pathogen exposure could be identified by cataloging public T cell receptors. The study used immunosequencing to profile the T cell repertoires of under 700 subjects and linked those repertoires to cytomegalovirus serostatus. A separate validation cohort of roughly 130 different subjects was used in addition to the roughly 620-subject first cohort. To predict cytomegalovirus infection status, the study combined high-throughput TCR immunosequencing, statistical association of individual TCRs with disease status, and machine learning. To study patterns of TCR occurrence, a later analysis re-analyzed previously published TCR beta repertoires from around 660 donors and added high-resolution HLA genotyping. Rather than using new phenotypic data, the later analysis identified candidate immune exposures from TCR beta sequences and from how often those sequences occurred across donors. In an earlier analysis of a few hundred of the donors, high-throughput TCR beta sequencing was used to judge whether each TCR beta V gene segment behaved as functional or pseudogenic. Donor age, sex, ethnicity and CMV serostatus were compiled together with the repertoire data. In a later genetic analysis, genome-wide SNP genotypes for about 55% of the roughly 700 donors were used, and that subset was treated as a discovery cohort. All discovery cohort repertoires had been generated using a single sequencing platform. Class I and class II HLA loci were covered by the typing at four-digit resolution. The number of donors typed differed by locus, with roughly 629-640 for A, B, C, DRB1 and DQB1, about 500 for DQA1, about 610 for DPA1, and approximately 470 for DPB1. Because of strong linkage in the cohort, a few DR-DQ haplotypes were treated as single units for association and clustering. On average, roughly 250,000 unique TCR beta nucleotide sequences were sequenced per donor among some 420 genotyped donors of the cohort, with 15% to 20% of those sequences being non-productive. Overall study outcomes, separate from this receptor: In a later analysis, several top co-occurrence clusters were reported to appear linked to parvovirus B19, influenza, CMV and Epstein-Barr virus. Because some donors lacked HLA typing at each locus, the association tests relied only on the typed subset. A cluster of highly shared sequence variants was judged likely to represent a technical artifact of the sequencing pipeline. Assigning TCR associations to individual alleles was difficult when HLA alleles, especially DR and DQ, strongly co-occurred. In a later analysis, around 15,000 TCR beta sequences were associated with specific HLA alleles at a false discovery rate of 0.05. Across donors, most TCR sequences were observed very rarely, whereas some public TCRs were present in many individuals. Roughly uniform sequencing depth across donors was assumed in presence/absence analyses, although this assumption may not hold. A further reported finding was that TCR beta sequences accurately predicted the HLA-A and HLA-B alleles for most subjects in the first cohort. In vitro tests confirmed that a few of the cytomegalovirus-associated TCR beta chains recognize cytomegalovirus antigens. The earlier analysis of approximately 590 of the donors excluded over 15 rarely observed V segments, including chromosome 9 orphons, because counts were too low. Cytomegalovirus status was reported to be diagnosed by the classifier with high specificity and sensitivity in both the original and validation cohorts. According to a later genetic analysis, donors in an Asian-associated ancestry cluster had fewer N-insertions in productive TCRs than the approximately 650-donor mean. According to the authors, the approach could potentially be generalized to other disease states and immunological phenotypes. In a later analysis, TCR association rates were found to vary across HLA loci, with the most associated TCRs seen for DRB1 alleles and the fewest for HLA-C alleles. Broadly in line with IMGT annotations, most TCR beta V segments showed up in productive rearrangements about 90% or about 30% of the time in an earlier analysis of several hundred of the donors. The 87-base-pair reads could not distinguish some IMGT-functional V segments, including TRBV6-2 and TRBV6-3, so those segments were excluded. Compared with equally common non-associated chains, HLA-associated TCR beta chains in a later analysis were more clonally expanded and had lower generation probabilities. Correlated functional status among segregating V segments might reflect linkage disequilibrium, but an unknown experimental factor could not be ruled out. According to a later analysis, most CMV-associated TCR beta chains appeared to be HLA-restricted, and the HLA associations seemed to be driven largely by CMV exposure. V-gene and J-gene trimming of TCR beta chains was associated with a missense DCLRE1C variant in a later genetic analysis, and the association was replicated in an independent cohort. Only TCR beta chains were sequenced in this cohort, and the absence of alpha or paired-chain data limited detectable features. In the study, approximately 160 TCR beta chains were listed as associated with cytomegalovirus. The only immune exposure information available for the cohort was CMV serostatus.

The cohort was made up of 650 to 700 healthy bone marrow donors. At the time of sampling, all cohort members were nominally healthy, though unrecorded immune exposures were likely present. Of the 670 or so cohort members, approximately 300 had positive CMV serostatus and roughly 350 had negative CMV serostatus, and CMV serostatus was not recorded for the donor. Each donor provided a peripheral blood sample, and peripheral blood mononuclear cells were used for TCR beta sequencing. The Qiagen DNeasy Blood Extraction Kit was used to extract genomic DNA from the blood cell samples. With respect to this clone: Its antigen is not yet known. Base-call qualities are not available, and no considerably larger clone is one nucleotide away.

To prepare the library, the immunoSEQ multiplex PCR assay was applied. A mixture of 60 forward primers for TCR Vbeta segments and 13 reverse primers for TCR Jbeta segments was used in the multiplex PCR. The CDR3 region of rearranged TCR beta genes was amplified from genomic DNA by a multiplex PCR assay. Amplified TCR beta libraries were sequenced as 87-base-pair reads on the Illumina HiSeq System. In the authors' own workflow: A later analysis counted 75 million to 100 million unique TCR beta chains across the 600 to 850 repertoires, and some 12 million of these chains were shared by at least two donors. Raw reads were error-corrected and collapsed into unique sequences with a nearest-neighbor algorithm that merged closely related sequences to remove PCR and sequencing errors. Alignment of CDR3 sequences to IMGT reference sequences was used to assign V, D and J gene segments. Each retained sequence needed at least a six-nucleotide match to both a V gene segment and a J gene segment. Rearrangements were classified as productive when the CDR3 lacked stop codons and remained in frame with V and J, and all other rearrangements were classified as non-productive. Following IMGT convention, CDR3 was defined as the stretch from the second conserved V-encoded cysteine up to the conserved J-encoded phenylalanine. Sequences without an unambiguous match to a single V gene segment were excluded from the earlier analysis of several hundred of the donors. An earlier analysis of about 590 of the donors classified V segments as functional when productive rearrangements were above 56.7% and as segregating when the standard deviation between donors was above 5%. To diagnose cytomegalovirus status from the catalog of TCR beta chain sequences, a statistical classification framework was built. In a later analysis, V and J genes were assigned by comparing TCR nucleotide sequences against IMGT/GENE-DB human TR gene sequences. In a later analysis, CDR3 sequences and most-parsimonious VDJ recombination scenarios were assigned using the TCRdist pipeline. A later analysis defined each TCR beta chain by its CDR3 amino acid sequence plus V-gene family, and excluded reads lacking a unique V-gene family. In a later analysis, around 600 highly shared, low-generation-probability nucleotide sequences were removed to address suspected cross-contamination and a sequencing artifact. In a later analysis, a clonal expansion index for each public chain was calculated from normalized within-repertoire ranks of inferred template counts. In a later analysis, generation probabilities were computed with a VDJ recombination model fitted to out-of-frame rearrangements, and the resulting probabilities were checked against IGoR. Hypergeometric tests were used in a later analysis to score TCR-TCR, TCR-HLA and TCR-CMV co-occurrence, with a repertoire-size bias correction applied to the TCR pairs. In a later analysis, false discovery rates were estimated by permuting HLA or CMV assignments 20 times. In a later analysis, co-occurring TCRs were grouped using DBSCAN, and TCRdist sequence similarity was added for clustering within HLA-allele-positive subsets. Repertoires with fewer than 30,000 or more than 120,000 public chains, plus five repertoires with anomalous nucleotide sharing, were excluded from co-occurrence clustering. Not all clones reach the TCRdb copy of this immuneACCESS table, which keeps in-frame sequences only. Checked studies attribute under half of the gap to unresolved V genes and leave the rest unexplained. The V and J calls and the clone size are those of that table, but D and trimming were determined from the DNA. For this sample the table gives 110,000 to 150,000 clones, of which 73% were detected only once. Roughly 14% of the sample lies in the top ten.

The CDR3 runs 14 amino acids, cysteine and phenylalanine included. Here the CDR3 DNA is all that survives: 42 bases in frame from base 1. CDR1 and CDR2 are drawn from the germline V gene: MNHEY, SVGAGI. The source of this sequence is a human donor in good health. The sequence links TRBV6-5 to TRBJ2-5; the D gene is perhaps TRBD1, from 6 matching bases. The end of the DNA fits TRBJ2-7 better, so the J call may be wrong. Sequencing used PBMCs. The CDR3 region: CASSRGVGGYEQYF. In nucleotides, the sequence is TGTGCCAGCAGCAGGGGAGTAGGCGGCTACGAGCAGTACTTC.